These 30 T cell receptor beta chains share one sample of origin, sequenced in a study of shared clonotypes between healthy human individuals. The data were produced by immunoSEQ multiplex PCR, yet TCRdb's version contains in-frame clones alone and is incomplete. The sample includes some 2,500,000 clones, around 93% of them seen just once. The sequenced material came from naive CD4+ T cells from PBMCs. Specified subset: CD45RA+ positively selected. Receptor source: a man aged 18 to 30 in good health. Some clones in this sample may be carry-over from other donors' samples.

The V and J genes are TRBV7-3 and TRBJ2-1; no definite D call. The CDR3 covers 13 residues. Germline V gene lookup returns CDR1 SGHTA and CDR2 FQGTGA. Trimming pared 1 base from V and 10 bases from J, leaving 11 bases between. The CDR3 here is CASSLKPLLEQFF. The CDR3 DNA sequence: TGTGCCAGCAGCTTAAAGCCCCTACTAGAGCAGTTCTTC.

In the case of this clone: Within the sample, other DNA sequences also encode this same CDR3. The chain has TRBV5-4 and TRBJ2-1, with D possibly matching TRBD2 (6 bases). Germline CDR1 and CDR2: SGHNT and YYREEE (reference sequence). Trimming left V 1 base short and J 7 bases short, with 6 bases between. The CDR3 loop spans 12 amino acids. The DNA of the CDR3 is TGTGCCAGCAGCTTGAGCGGGAATGAGCAGTTCTTC. It specifies CASSLSGNEQFF.

The gene calls are TRBV5-5 and TRBJ2-5; no definite D call. Trimming took off 4 bases at V and 5 bases at J, with 9 bases between the two ends. This CDR3 is 12 amino acids long. Per germline, CDR1 SGHKS and CDR2 YYEKEE (reference sequence). CDR3 in amino acids: CASSQSHETQYF. In nucleotides, the CDR3 is TGTGCCAGCAGCCAATCCCATGAGACCCAGTACTTC.

The chain recombines TRBV16 with TRBJ1-4, with TRBD1 matching over 7 bases. The V segment lost 6 bases and the J segment 8 bases; nucleotides outside the gene matches: 6. Per germline, CDR1 KGHSY and CDR2 FQNENV. The CDR3 is made up of 13 amino acids. The CDR3 DNA is TGTGCCAGCAGGACAATACAGGGGGAAAAACTGTTTTTT. Translating it yields CASRTIQGEKLFF.

V and J are TRBV11-3 and TRBJ2-3, with D unresolved. Germline CDR1 and CDR2: SGHNT and YENEEA. Trimming pared 3 bases from V and 6 bases from J, leaving 13 bases between. CDR3 length: 14 residues. CDR3 residues: CASSFRPVGDTQYF. CDR3 in DNA: TGTGCCAGCAGCTTCCGCCCGGTGGGGGATACGCAGTATTTT. The full variable domain, rest sourced from reference TRBV11-3 and TRBJ2-3, is EAGVVQSPRYKIIEKKQPVAFWCNPISGHNTLYWYLQNLGQGPELLIRYENEEAVDDSQLPKDRFSAERLKGVDSTLKIQPAELGDSAVYLCASSFRPVGDTQYFGPGTRLTVL.

V and J are TRBV4-3 and TRBJ2-1; D unresolved. V was clipped by 0 bases and J by 0 bases, with 9 bases between them. There are 16 residues in the CDR3. The germline CDR1 and CDR2 sequences are LGHNA and YSLEER. Written as DNA, the CDR3 is TGCGCCAGCAGCCAAGATCTACGGAGCTCCTACAATGAGCAGTTCTTC. Protein sequence: CASSQDLRSSYNEQFF.

About this clone itself: The junction and the germline gene differ at one end; a read error may be behind it. The genes are TRBV6-1 and TRBJ1-1, with D possibly being TRBD1 (5 bases). CDR1 and CDR2 from the germline V gene are MNHNS and SASEGT. The CDR3 spans 13 residues. For the CDR3, the DNA is TGTGCCGGCAGTGAGAGCAGGGAACTTGACGCTTTCTTT. Protein sequence: CAGSESRELDAFF.

In regard to this clone: Other DNA sequences of this sample code for an identical CDR3. In nucleotides, the CDR3 is TGTGCCAGCAGCTTATCCAGCGGGAGTGGTGAGACCCAGTACTTC. Its translation is CASSLSSGSGETQYF. The chain carries TRBV7-3 and TRBJ2-5; 8 nucleotides match TRBD2. The CDR3 contains 15 residues. Germline values: CDR1 SGHTA, CDR2 FQGTGA. Losses at the gene ends were 2 bases for V and 5 bases for J; bases not matched to a gene: 7.

The V call is TRBV5-1, the J call TRBJ2-3, with D maybe TRBD2 (5 bases). Germline V gives CDR1 SGHRS, CDR2 YFSETQ. V was cut by 4 bases and J by 4 bases, with 16 bases left in between. The CDR3 is 15 amino acids. The CDR3 region is CASSLRPSGADTQYF. In DNA, the CDR3 is TGCGCCAGCAGCCTTAGGCCTTCCGGGGCAGATACGCAGTATTTT.

DNA for the CDR3: TGTGCCAGCAGCTCGGAGTTTTGGAACTATGGCTACACCTTC. Amino acids: CASSSEFWNYGYTF. This chain uses TRBV5-4 with TRBJ1-2, with no clear D. The CDR3 extends over 14 amino acids. V lost 3 bases to trimming and J lost 2 bases, with 11 bases between them. Per the germline V gene, CDR1 is SGHNT and CDR2 is YYREEE (reference sequence).

The rearrangement joins TRBV19 to TRBJ1-1; the D gene is possibly TRBD1 (5 bases). The CDR3 is 13 residues long. V was pared by 4 bases and J by 7 bases, with 13 bases between. From germline, CDR1 is LNHDA and CDR2 SQIVND (reference sequence). Here the CDR3 reads CASSSQGRGEAFF. The CDR3 DNA is TGTGCCAGTAGTAGCCAGGGTAGGGGTGAAGCTTTCTTT.

The V call is TRBV27, the J call TRBJ2-1, with D tentatively TRBD2 (5 bases). The germline V gene has CDR1 MNHEY and CDR2 SMNVEV (reference sequence). CDR3 length: 15 residues. V lost 8 bases and J 4 bases, leaving 18 bases between the germline ends. CDR3 coding DNA: TGTGCCAGCCACCAACCGGGAAGTATTTACAATGAGCAGTTCTTC. This gives the protein CASHQPGSIYNEQFF.

The chain has TRBV28 and TRBJ2-7; D is possibly TRBD2 (5 bases). The CDR3 covers 15 residues. The germline CDR1 and CDR2 sequences are MDHEN and SYDVKM. Trimming removed 4 bases from V and 2 bases from J, with 15 bases in between. The CDR3 loop is CASSSGGPPPYEQYF. CDR3 sequence (DNA): TGTGCCAGCAGTTCGGGCGGGCCACCCCCCTACGAGCAGTACTTC.

The genes are TRBV28 and TRBJ2-7, with D hard to call. Germline V CDR1 and CDR2: MDHEN, SYDVKM. CDR3 size: 12 residues. V lost 5 bases, J lost 4 bases, and 9 bases lay in between. The CDR3 here is CASSPQRYEQYF. CDR3 bases: TGTGCCAGCAGTCCACAAAGGTACGAGCAGTACTTC. Looking up the rest from reference TRBV28 and TRBJ2-7 gives the full variable domain: DVKVTQSSRYLVKRTGEKVFLECVQDMDHENMFWYRQDPGLGLRLIYFSYDVKMKEKGDIPEGYSVSREKKERFSLILESASTNQTSMYLCASSPQRYEQYFGPGTRLTVT.

This chain uses TRBV5-4 with TRBJ2-3; 8 bases are shared with TRBD1. CDR1 SGHNT and CDR2 YYREEE come from the germline V gene (reference sequence). The junction had 7 bases not matched to a gene; V was cut back by 4 bases and J by 6 bases. The CDR3 runs 14 residues. The DNA for the CDR3 is TGTGCCAGCAGCCCAGGACAGGGCGGGGATACGCAGTATTTT. It is translated as CASSPGQGGDTQYF.

This sequence joins TRBV30 and TRBJ2-7, with TRBD1 as a possible D gene (6 bases). The CDR3 loop spans 12 amino acids. CDR1 and CDR2 from the germline V gene are GTSNPN and SVGIG (reference sequence). The V and J ends lost 8 bases and 1 base respectively, with 12 bases between them. The CDR3 DNA reads as TGTGCCCATCGGACAGTTTCCTACGAGCAGTACTTC. Its translation: CAHRTVSYEQYF.

The V and J genes are TRBV4-1 and TRBJ1-2; D is ambiguous. Trimming removed 3 bases at V and 8 bases at J, with 13 bases between. Germline V gives CDR1 MGHRA, CDR2 YSYEKL. There are 13 residues in the CDR3. In DNA form, the CDR3 reads TGCGCCAGCAGCCACGAAGTGGAGCGAGGCTACACCTTC. This encodes CASSHEVERGYTF.

The chain couples TRBV11-2 to TRBJ2-3; 8 bases are a match to TRBD2. This CDR3 region has 16 residues. Germline V CDR1 and CDR2: SGHAT, FQNNGV. The junction had 11 bases not matched to a gene; V was cut back by 5 bases and J by 4 bases. The CDR3 sequence: CASSHTPGRAPDTQYF. The CDR3 DNA sequence: TGTGCCAGCAGCCACACTCCCGGGAGGGCCCCAGATACGCAGTATTTT.

The chain recombines TRBV5-1 with TRBJ1-2, with TRBD1 identical over 9 bases. From germline, CDR1 is SGHRS and CDR2 YFSETQ. This CDR3 has 18 amino acids. J gave up 0 bases and V 4 bases, and 13 bases lay outside the gene matches. CDR3 DNA sequence: TGCGCCAGCAGCCCGCCGTCGGACAGGGGACTAGCTAACTATGGCTACACCTTC. Its protein product is CASSPPSDRGLANYGYTF.

This clone turned up a few times. This chain uses TRBV5-4 with TRBJ2-1, with 14 nucleotides matching TRBD2. Germline CDR1 and CDR2: SGHNT and YYREEE (reference sequence). This CDR3 has 18 amino acids. Losses at the gene ends were 3 bases for V and 3 bases for J; bases not matched to a gene: 8. CDR3 loop: CASSSGTSGRNSYNEQFF. DNA for the CDR3: TGTGCCAGCAGCTCAGGGACTAGCGGGAGAAATAGCTACAATGAGCAGTTCTTC.

V and J are TRBV9 and TRBJ2-3, with TRBD2 matching over 12 bases. V lost 2 bases, J lost 4 bases, and 11 bases stayed unmatched. Germline CDR1 is SGDLS and CDR2 is YYNGEE. The CDR3 contains 18 residues. The CDR3: CASSVGPSTSGSADTQYF. CDR3 DNA: TGTGCCAGCAGCGTGGGGCCCTCGACTAGCGGGAGTGCAGATACGCAGTATTTT.

The rearrangement uses TRBV7-6 and TRBJ2-7; TRBD1 aligns across 12 bases. Germline trimming cut 10 bases from V and 5 bases from J; bases unmatched to any gene: 12. CDR3 length: 15 residues. CDR1 is SGHVS and CDR2 is FNYEAQ in the germline V gene. The CDR3 DNA follows: TGTGCCACCAGGGACAGGGGGCGCGGTAGGGACGAGCAGTACTTC. Translation gives CATRDRGRGRDEQYF.

The rearrangement joins TRBV28 to TRBJ2-7, with unresolved D. The germline V gene has CDR1 MDHEN and CDR2 SYDVKM. Trimming left V 5 bases short and J 6 bases short, with 14 bases between. The CDR3 contains 13 residues. The CDR3 DNA sequence: TGTGCCAGCAGTACCCCCGGTATTGCCGAGCAGTACTTC. Its translation is CASSTPGIAEQYF. The variable domain in full, with the rest retrieved from reference TRBV28 and TRBJ2-7, is DVKVTQSSRYLVKRTGEKVFLECVQDMDHENMFWYRQDPGLGLRLIYFSYDVKMKEKGDIPEGYSVSREKKERFSLILESASTNQTSMYLCASSTPGIAEQYFGPGTRLTVT.

About this clone itself: Mismatch with germline at one junction end may stem from a read error. The chain carries TRBV29-1 and TRBJ2-2; TRBD1 aligns across 9 bases. Per the germline V gene, CDR1 is SQVTM and CDR2 is ANQGSEA. CDR3 length: 16 amino acids. The CDR3 DNA reads TGCAGCGCGCAAAACAGGGGGCCCCTAAACATCGGGGAGCTGTTTTTT. This sequence encodes CSAQNRGPLNIGELFF.

The V gene is TRBV5-1, the J gene TRBJ2-4, with a weak D call TRBD2 (5 bases). Germline lookup yields CDR1 SGHRS and CDR2 YFSETQ. There are 14 residues in the CDR3. V was shortened by 1 base and J by 7 bases, with 12 bases between the two germline ends. In nucleotides, the CDR3 is TGCGCCAGCAGCTTGCGGCCAGCGGAGAACATTCAGTACTTC. Protein: CASSLRPAENIQYF.

The chain has TRBV27 and TRBJ1-5, with D hard to call. Per germline, CDR1 MNHEY and CDR2 SMNVEV (reference sequence). The CDR3 consists of 14 residues. V was shortened by 3 bases and J by 3 bases, with 9 bases between the two germline ends. The CDR3 spells CASSLNGYNQPQHF. The CDR3 nucleotides read TGTGCCAGCAGTTTGAACGGTTACAATCAGCCCCAGCATTTT.

The V gene is TRBV18, the J gene TRBJ2-3; D could derive from TRBD1 or TRBD2 (6 bases each). The length of the CDR3 is 15 residues. Per germline, CDR1 KGHSH and CDR2 LQKENI. V dropped 2 bases and J dropped 3 bases, with 12 bases sitting between them. The CDR3 bases are TGTGCCAGCTCACCAGGCGGGACAAGGACAGATACGCAGTATTTT. Residues: CASSPGGTRTDTQYF.

The chain couples TRBV11-2 to TRBJ2-7, with 11 positions matching TRBD2. The CDR3 covers 17 residues. Germline values: CDR1 SGHAT, CDR2 FQNNGV. With V trimmed by 5 bases and J by 3 bases, 12 bases remained unmatched. The CDR3: CASSLYTLAGVFYEQYF. DNA for the CDR3: TGTGCCAGCAGCCTATACACACTAGCGGGAGTTTTCTACGAGCAGTACTTC.

The chain carries TRBV28 and TRBJ1-4; TRBD1 matches 7 bases. The germline V gene has CDR1 MDHEN and CDR2 SYDVKM. V trimming: 6 bases; J trimming: 8 bases; junction bases outside the gene matches: 9. This CDR3 is 14 amino acids long. CDR3 sequence reads: CASSLQGLDEKLFF. DNA for the CDR3: TGTGCCAGCAGCCTACAGGGGTTGGACGAAAAACTGTTTTTT.

This chain links TRBV7-9 with TRBJ1-4; D unresolved. Trimming removed 5 bases at V and 2 bases at J, with 12 bases between. The CDR3 loop spans 15 amino acids. Germline assignment: CDR1 SEHNR and CDR2 FQNEAQ (reference sequence). The CDR3 coding sequence is TGTGCCAGCAGCCCCCAGTTGGTGACTAATGAAAAACTGTTTTTT. Encoded protein: CASSPQLVTNEKLFF.